Listed below are T cell receptor beta chains from one sample, sequenced in a study of shared clonotypes between healthy human individuals. TCRdb's copy holds only in-frame clones and misses some; the assay was immunoSEQ multiplex PCR. The sample has about 2 million clones; over 85% are singletons. Input material: naive CD8+ T cells sorted from blood. These receptors were taken from a man aged 18 to 35 in good health. Both conserved end residues are part of each CDR3. The D gene is left open where the match is weak. Rows may omit the clone size; those that give it use once, few, many or a size class.

V: TRBV27
D: TRBD1
J: TRBJ2-3
size: .
DNA: TGTGCCAGCAGTCCGGAGACAGGGGGCGAAGATACGCAGTATTTT
CDR3: CASSPETGGEDTQYF

V: TRBV4-1
D: .
J: TRBJ1-4
size: .
DNA: TGCGCCAGCAGCCAAGGGGGAGTTAATGAAAAACTGTTTTTT
CDR3: CASSQGGVNEKLFF

V: TRBV19
D: .
J: TRBJ1-6
size: .
DNA: TGTGCCAGTTCAGACCCATCCTCACCCCTCCACTTT
CDR3: CASSDPSSPLHF

V: TRBV5-6
D: TRBD2
J: TRBJ2-1
size: .
DNA: TGTGCCAGCAGCTTGGCCCTAGCGGGGGGTTGGAATGAGCAGTTCTTC
CDR3: CASSLALAGGWNEQFF

V: TRBV7-9
D: TRBD1
J: TRBJ2-7
size: once
DNA: TGTGCCAGCAGTCACCCGGACAGGGGCAACGAGCAGTACTTC
CDR3: CASSHPDRGNEQYF

V: TRBV2
D: TRBD1
J: TRBJ2-4
size: .
DNA: TGTGCCAGCACCCAGGCGACAGGGCCCCCGAAAAACATTCAGTACTTC
CDR3: CASTQATGPPKNIQYF

V: TRBV7-9
D: .
J: TRBJ2-5
size: once
DNA: TGTGCCAGCAGCTTAGTCTCGGGGGCAGGGGAGACCCAGTACTTC
CDR3: CASSLVSGAGETQYF

V: TRBV28
D: TRBD1
J: TRBJ1-4
size: .
DNA: TGTGCCAGCAGTCCTGACAGGGCAACTAATGAAAAACTGTTTTTT
CDR3: CASSPDRATNEKLFF

V: TRBV6-1
D: .
J: TRBJ2-7
size: .
DNA: TGTGCCAGCAAAAGGGAGCTAGCAATCTACGAGCAGTACTTC
CDR3: CASKRELAIYEQYF

V: TRBV6-5
D: .
J: TRBJ2-7
size: once
DNA: TGTGCCAGCAGTGTTCAGGGGATAGCCTACGAGCAGTACTTC
CDR3: CASSVQGIAYEQYF

V: TRBV5-1
D: .
J: TRBJ2-1
size: .
DNA: TGCGCCAGCAGCTCAGGGGATAATCAGGTCAATGAGCAGTTCTTC
CDR3: CASSSGDNQVNEQFF

V: TRBV6-1
D: .
J: TRBJ1-1
size: .
DNA: TGTGCCAGCACGCCCATTGGGGACCCGAGTGAAGCTTTCTTT
CDR3: CASTPIGDPSEAFF

V: TRBV4-3
D: .
J: TRBJ2-2
size: .
DNA: TGCGCCAGCAGCCAAGGGCCCGGGGAGCTGTTTTTT
CDR3: CASSQGPGELFF

V: TRBV13
D: .
J: TRBJ1-5
size: .
DNA: TGTGCCAGCAGCTTAGCCGGTAGCAATCAGCCCCAGCATTTT
CDR3: CASSLAGSNQPQHF

V: TRBV19
D: .
J: TRBJ2-2
size: once
DNA: TGTGCCAGTAGTATATTACAGGGAACCACCGGGGAGCTGTTTTTT
CDR3: CASSILQGTTGELFF

V: TRBV6-5
D: .
J: TRBJ1-6
size: few
DNA: TGTGCCAGCAGTTACGATAGTTATTCACCCCTCCACTTT
CDR3: CASSYDSYSPLHF